This entry concerns a single T cell receptor beta chain. This record comes from a study of CD8+ T cells in alopecia areata. Study-level information: Treated individuals took tofacitinib by mouth, 5 to 10 mg twice daily.

Sequencing used cDNA as its template, made by extracting RNA and reverse transcribing it. Clones were sequenced by immunoSEQ multiplex PCR, and TCRdb holds only the in-frame ones, with some missing. The data hold some 170,000 clones, with less than 70% observed a single time. Treatment in this sample: oral pan-JAK inhibitor, 5-10 mg twice daily. CDR3 length equals 12 residues. Germline CDR1 is MNHEY and CDR2 is SMNVEV (reference sequence). V was shortened by 5 bases and J by 7 bases, with 9 bases between the two germline ends. The origin of this receptor is a human donor with alopecia areata. The specimen was CD8+ T cells sorted from blood, collected at week 24, from a patient treated with tofacitinib. The chain combines TRBV27 with TRBJ2-1, with D tentatively TRBD1 (5 bases). CDR3 sequence reads: CASSLGPNEQFF. CDR3 nucleotide sequence: TGTGCCAGCAGTCTGGGGCCAAATGAGCAGTTCTTC.